The clone carrying this TCR beta chain has a handful of counts. No antigen is known for it. This sample was included in a study of T-cell memory formation after mild COVID-19. Study-wide findings and caveats: Those CD4+ clones that contracted were mainly in CM and EM (CD8+ ones in EMRA).

TCRalpha and TCRbeta libraries used 5'RACE with constant-segment primers and UMIs. TCRdb re-derived calls from the 5' RACE reads in MiXCR, one entry per CDR3 protein. This table holds about 290,000 distinct CDR3 sequences, around 15% found once. This clonotype originated in a man aged 18 to 30 who had mild COVID-19 (a few samples of this study predate the infection). Cell type and time point are not known. The sequencing input was PBMCs or a T cell subset sorted from them (not recorded which).

The CDR3 loop is CASSLGTLEQYF. The CDR3 bases are TGCGCCAGCAGCTTGGGGACCCTTGAGCAGTACTTC. This sequence joins TRBV5-1 and TRBJ2-7; D gene unclear. CDR1 and CDR2 (germline): SGHRS, YFSETQ. Trimming removed 0 bases at V and 7 bases at J, with 8 bases between. The CDR3 is 12 amino acids.